This TCR beta chain appears in the sequencing data of a study of shared clonotypes between healthy human individuals. Study summary: The study used three CD4 naive, three CD4 memory, two CD8 naive and one CD8 memory plate per donor.

Profiling relied on immunoSEQ multiplex PCR, and the TCRdb table lists in-frame clones only, not all of them. Of 2 million or so clones in the sample, roughly 95% were seen once. This CDR3 is 15 amino acids long. V trimming: 5 bases; J trimming: 1 base; junction bases outside the gene matches: 4. Germline V gives CDR1 KGHSH, CDR2 LQKENI. General observations from the study: A few donors shared approximately 5% of their naive CD4 clonotypes.

For this clone: What it binds is not known.

The genes are TRBV18 and TRBJ1-5, with 8 nucleotides matching TRBD1. The receptor was isolated from a man in his late teens or twenties in good health. The sample taken for sequencing was naive CD4+ T cells sorted from blood. Subset reported: CD45RA+ positively selected. The CDR3 is CASSTGGKSNQPQHF. CDR3 bases: TGTGCCAGCTCAACAGGGGGTAAAAGCAATCAGCCCCAGCATTTT.